This TCR beta chain comes out of a study of blood T cell repertoires in COVID-19 (TCRdb year 2020). Background on the whole study: Samples from collaborators originated in the United States, Italy and Spain and spanned both the acute and convalescent phases of COVID-19. A de-identified subject ID, COVID-19 status, age in years and sex were almost always included in the sample metadata. The dataset comprised deeply sampled blood TCRbeta repertoires from subjects exposed to, actively infected with, or recovered from COVID-19. The samples were drawn from two sources: the first 160 participants of the ongoing ImmuneRACE study, and fewer than 1,500 subjects contributed by 6 global collaborators. Where available, HLA class I and class II types were obtained from metadata supplied by the sample provider rather than from assay-based typing. The repertoires were released in a freely available public database meant as a resource for research on the immune response to SARS-CoV-2. The prospective study material was composed of cDNA or gDNA derived from T cells, B-cell-depleted T cells, or PBMCs.

What the work shows at the level of the full study, not this receptor alone: The quantity of clinical and demographic metadata differed by source and by participant and was supplied without curation.

Collaborating institutions collected whole blood in K2EDTA tubes following their own protocols. Collaborator samples were shipped for TCRbeta analysis as frozen whole blood, isolated PBMCs, or DNA extracted from either sample type. The immunoSEQ Assay, a bias-controlled multiplex PCR, was used to amplify TCRbeta CDR3 regions from genomic DNA. Under the source paper's analysis protocol: The number of nucleated cells in each sample was estimated by amplification of reference gene primers within the assay. To quantify the absolute abundance of each unique TCRbeta CDR3 rearrangement, sequence reads were collapsed and filtered. For each sample, productive Simpson clonality was calculated by taking the square root of Simpson's diversity index across productive rearrangements. TCRdb re-hosts the immuneACCESS table, in-frame sequences only. Its copies lack some clones; in the studies checked, an unresolved V gene accounts for under half of them, and the cause for the rest is not known. The V and J calls and clone size were taken over from that table, and D and trimming were inferred from the DNA. The sample yields some 69,000 clones; approximately 80% were counted once. The ten biggest clones cover 2.5% of the sample.

The germline V end is reduced by 3 bases and the J end by 3 bases; junction bases left unmatched: 8. The CDR3 sequence holds 15 residues, the cysteine and phenylalanine included. Only the CDR3 DNA stays, 45 bases, in frame from base 1. CDR1 and CDR2 (MNHEY, SMNVEV) derive from the germline V gene (reference sequence). This clone was found a few times. The clone's antigen remains unknown. No much larger clone exists at a distance of one base, and base qualities are not known. The rearrangement combines TRBV27 with TRBJ2-7; a stretch of 7 junction bases matches TRBD2. Sequenced: peripheral blood. This clonotype was sampled from an elderly man with active or convalescent COVID-19. The CDR3 region has the sequence CASSLRAGAGYEQYF. The DNA reads TGTGCCAGCAGTTTGAGGGCGGGAGCGGGCTACGAGCAGTACTTC.